The clone carrying this T cell receptor beta chain was detected ten times or more. The antigen is unknown. This sample was taken from a study of T cell repertoires in cytomegalovirus infection. As for the study in general: HLA-B-restricted CMV epitopes that are well studied were used alongside recently identified HLA-C-restricted ones. It was the public TCR beta signatures that indicated both CMV infection and matching HLA type. Study-level points and caveats: The ex vivo response showed dominance by HLA-C-restricted CMV-specific TCR beta clonotypes.

With V trimmed by 2 bases and J by 0 bases, 5 bases remained unmatched. The CDR3 runs to 16 residues. Germline CDR1 reads SGHRS; CDR2 reads YFSETQ. TCRdb analysed the reads with MiXCR anew, one entry per CDR3 protein. This table has hundreds of thousands of distinct CDR3 sequences, around a third appearing once. This specimen was cultured PBMCs, taken from culture after CMV antigen stimulation. The TCR originated in a human donor in good health (CMV status not recorded). Some clones in this sample may be carry-over from other donors' samples. The chain employs TRBV5-1 and TRBJ1-1; TRBD1 matches 9 bases. The chain's CDR3 is CASSLQGAGVNTEAFF. The CDR3 DNA follows: TGCGCCAGCAGCTTACAGGGGGCCGGGGTGAACACTGAAGCTTTCTTT.